The entry below describes one T cell receptor (beta chain). What it binds is unknown. Assay: immunoSEQ multiplex PCR; the TCRdb copy retains only in-frame clones and omits some. This table holds about 44,000 clones, 66% found once. This record comes from a study of PD-1 blockade in classical Hodgkin lymphoma. General study points: Nivolumab initiation under 1 year post-ASCT meant exclusion. What caused the repertoire differences, perhaps disease activity or prior therapy, remains undefined.

Described time point: cycle 4 day 1 (C4D1), after 6 weeks of nivolumab. All the patients suffered relapse after autologous stem cell transplantation, and brentuximab vedotin exposure differed. Complete response, partial response or progressive disease was recorded as best response. This TCR was sampled from a human donor with classical Hodgkin lymphoma. This sample comprised peripheral blood mononuclear cells (PBMCs), obtained before the fourth cycle of nivolumab.

The CDR3 coding sequence is TGTGCCAGCAGTTACTCGAGGGGTCGTGGCACCGGGGAGCTGTTTTTT. Translation gives CASSYSRGRGTGELFF. The V and J genes are TRBV6-5 and TRBJ2-2, with D possibly being TRBD1 or TRBD2 (5 bases each). Trimming left V 0 bases short and J 4 bases short, with 12 bases between. The CDR3 has 16 amino acids. Germline CDR1 reads MNHEY; CDR2 reads SVGAGI.